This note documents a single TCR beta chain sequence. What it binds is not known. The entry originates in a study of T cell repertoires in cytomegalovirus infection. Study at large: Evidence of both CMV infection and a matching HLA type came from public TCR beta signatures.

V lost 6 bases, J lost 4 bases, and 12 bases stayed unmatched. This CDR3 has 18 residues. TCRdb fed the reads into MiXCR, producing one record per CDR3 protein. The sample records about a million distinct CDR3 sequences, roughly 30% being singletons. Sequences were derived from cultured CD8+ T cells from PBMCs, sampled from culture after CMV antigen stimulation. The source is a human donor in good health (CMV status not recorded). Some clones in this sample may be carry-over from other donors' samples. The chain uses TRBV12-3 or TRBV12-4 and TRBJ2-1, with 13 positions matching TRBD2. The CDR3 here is CASSPFTGLAGLYNEQFF. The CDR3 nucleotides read TGTGCCAGCAGCCCTTTCACGGGACTAGCGGGGCTATACAATGAGCAGTTCTTC.